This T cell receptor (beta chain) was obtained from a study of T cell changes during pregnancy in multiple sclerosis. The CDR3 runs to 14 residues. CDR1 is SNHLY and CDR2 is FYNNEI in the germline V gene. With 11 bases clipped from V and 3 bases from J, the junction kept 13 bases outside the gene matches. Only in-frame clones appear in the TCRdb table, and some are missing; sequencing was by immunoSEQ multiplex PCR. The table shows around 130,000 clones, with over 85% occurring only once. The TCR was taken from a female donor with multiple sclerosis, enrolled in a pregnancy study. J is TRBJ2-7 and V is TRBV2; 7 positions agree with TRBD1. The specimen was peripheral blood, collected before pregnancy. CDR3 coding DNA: TGTGCCGGTGTGATCCGGGACAGCCTCTACGAGCAGTACTTC. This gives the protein CAGVIRDSLYEQYF. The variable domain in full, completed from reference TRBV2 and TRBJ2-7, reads EPEVTQTPSHQVTQMGQEVILRCVPISNHLYFYWYRQILGQKVEFLVSFYNNEISEKSEIFDDQFSVERPDGSNFTLKIRSTKLEDSAMYFCAGVIRDSLYEQYFGPGTRLTVT.